These 14 T cell receptor beta chains share one sample of origin, sequenced in a study of shared clonotypes between healthy human individuals. Clones were read by immunoSEQ multiplex PCR, and TCRdb kept only the in-frame ones, dropping some. The table shows approximately 1,500,000 clones, with roughly 95% occurring only once. Sequenced: naive CD4+ T cells sorted from blood. The subset was: CD45RA+ positively selected. These receptors came from a man younger than 45 in good health.

The CDR3 loop reads CASSPGFYPTEAFF. CDR3 DNA: TGTGCCAGCAGCCCTGGATTTTACCCCACTGAAGCTTTCTTT. J is TRBJ1-1 and V is TRBV6-6; D not resolved. The germline V gene encodes CDR1 MNHNY and CDR2 SVGAGI (reference sequence). V dropped 6 bases and J dropped 4 bases, with 15 bases sitting between them. This CDR3 comprises 14 residues.

This clone was recorded once. V and J are TRBV7-8 and TRBJ2-7, with D uncertain. Germline CDR1 and CDR2: SGHVS and FQNEAQ. The CDR3 has 17 residues. V lost 0 bases, J lost 1 base, and 16 bases lay in between. CDR3 amino acids: CASSLASGKVISYEQYF. The CDR3 nucleotides read TGTGCCAGCAGCTTAGCGTCAGGCAAAGTAATATCCTACGAGCAGTACTTC.

V and J are TRBV28 and TRBJ2-7, with a weak D call TRBD1 (6 bases). Germline-derived CDR1 and CDR2 are MDHEN and SYDVKM. CDR3 length: 17 amino acids. V shed 7 bases and J shed 4 bases, with 26 bases lying between them. In nucleotides, the CDR3 is TGTGCCAGCAACTCCCCCTCCGGGACACCATCGGGGTACGAGCAGTACTTC. It codes for CASNSPSGTPSGYEQYF.

The chain is built from TRBV18 and TRBJ2-7; TRBD2 aligns across 10 bases. The CDR3 is 15 residues long. V trimming: 5 bases; J trimming: 3 bases; junction bases outside the gene matches: 7. The germline V gene has CDR1 KGHSH and CDR2 LQKENI. The CDR3 region is CASSNATSGHYEQYF. CDR3 DNA: TGTGCCAGCTCAAATGCGACTAGCGGGCACTACGAGCAGTACTTC.

This chain joins TRBV7-2 and TRBJ2-3; 7 nucleotides line up with TRBD2. Germline-derived CDR1 and CDR2 are SGHTA and FQGNSA. The CDR3 totals 18 residues. V was clipped by 2 bases and J by 1 base; unmatched bases: 12. The CDR3 nucleotides are TGTGCCAGCAGCTTACGTGGGAGGGTCATCCAACGCACAGATACGCAGTATTTT. Amino acid sequence: CASSLRGRVIQRTDTQYF. Drawing the rest from reference TRBV7-2 and TRBJ2-3, the complete variable domain is GAGVSQSPSNKVTEKGKDVELRCDPISGHTALYWYRQSLGQGLEFLIYFQGNSAPDKSGLPSDRFSAERTGGSVSTLTIQRTQQEDSAVYLCASSLRGRVIQRTDTQYFGPGTRLTVL.

This clone occurred a few times. The V call is TRBV5-4, the J call TRBJ1-2; TRBD1 might be the D (5 bases). From germline, CDR1 is SGHNT and CDR2 YYREEE (reference sequence). Trimming shortened V by 3 bases and J by 0 bases, and 12 bases separated the two germline ends. The CDR3 runs to 15 residues. The CDR3: CASSSRDGANYGYTF. For the CDR3, the DNA is TGTGCCAGCAGCTCCAGGGACGGTGCTAACTATGGCTACACCTTC.

About this clone: A far bigger clonotype differs at one base, so this is likely a read error. The rearrangement uses TRBV9 and TRBJ2-1; D is uncertain. This CDR3 spans 15 amino acids. V shed 0 bases and J shed 0 bases, with 7 bases lying between them. From germline, CDR1 is SGDLS and CDR2 YYNGEE. The CDR3 DNA sequence: TGTGCCAGCAGCGTAGCGGAGAGCTCCTACAATGAGCAGTTCTTC. Protein sequence: CASSVAESSYNEQFF.

The gene calls are TRBV10-3 and TRBJ1-1; D is perhaps TRBD1 (6 bases). The CDR3 has 13 amino acids. CDR1 is ENHRY and CDR2 is SYGVKD in the germline V gene. The ends were cut back, 7 bases at V and 0 bases at J, with 9 bases in the middle. The CDR3 coding sequence is TGTGCCATCAACCAGGGGTTGAACACTGAAGCTTTCTTT. Translated: CAINQGLNTEAFF.

The chain uses TRBV14 and TRBJ2-1, with TRBD1 as a possible D gene (6 bases). Trimming removed 4 bases at V and 6 bases at J, with 10 bases between. CDR3 length: 13 residues. From germline, CDR1 is SGHDN and CDR2 FVKESK. The CDR3 loop reads CASSRTGINEQFF. For the CDR3, the DNA is TGTGCCAGCAGCCGAACAGGGATCAATGAGCAGTTCTTC.

Concerning this clone: The sample holds other DNA sequences that translate to the same CDR3. The V gene is TRBV28, the J gene TRBJ1-1; D is ambiguous. This CDR3 contains 12 residues. Deletions cut 3 bases from V and 1 base from J, with 3 bases between. Germline values: CDR1 MDHEN, CDR2 SYDVKM. This CDR3 is CASSLSNTEAFF. The CDR3 coding sequence is TGTGCCAGCAGTTTGTCGAACACTGAAGCTTTCTTT.

The chain uses TRBV4-1 and TRBJ2-1; 10 bases map to TRBD2. The CDR3 is 16 amino acids. V shed 1 base, J shed 6 bases, and the junction held 6 bases outside the gene matches. Germline V CDR1 and CDR2: MGHRA, YSYEKL. The CDR3 DNA reads TGCGCCAGCAGCCAAGCCCCTAGCGGGAGTTCCAATGAGCAGTTCTTC. Protein: CASSQAPSGSSNEQFF.

The chain is built from TRBV2 and TRBJ2-7; TRBD1 aligns across 12 bases. Germline trimming cut 6 bases from V and 5 bases from J; bases unmatched to any gene: 5. The CDR3 is 14 amino acids. In germline, CDR1 is SNHLY, CDR2 FYNNEI. CDR3 sequence: CASRKGQGAHEQYF. CDR3 nucleotide sequence: TGTGCCAGCAGGAAGGGACAGGGGGCCCACGAGCAGTACTTC.

The CDR3 loop is CASSWGLGVTGELFF. CDR3 nucleotides: TGCGCCAGCAGTTGGGGACTAGGGGTAACCGGGGAGCTGTTTTTT. The chain carries TRBV10-2 and TRBJ2-2, with TRBD2 identical over 8 bases. J gave up 5 bases and V 5 bases, and 7 bases lay outside the gene matches. The CDR3 contains 15 residues. Looked up from germline, CDR1 is WSHSY and CDR2 is SAAADI.

The rearrangement joins TRBV28 to TRBJ1-5, with D possibly TRBD1 on 5 matching bases. CDR1 is MDHEN and CDR2 is SYDVKM in the germline V gene. V was pared by 5 bases and J by 3 bases, with 17 bases between. CDR3 size: 16 residues. The CDR3: CASSRGWGWDNQPQHF. DNA of the CDR3: TGTGCCAGCAGTCGGGGGTGGGGTTGGGACAATCAGCCCCAGCATTTT.